This T cell receptor (beta chain) appears in the sequencing data of a study of blood T cell repertoires in COVID-19. This table comes from immunoSEQ multiplex PCR, and its TCRdb copy is limited to in-frame clones, with some not included. Here the sample spans some 460,000 clones, approximately 86% being singletons. V lost 4 bases, J lost 4 bases, and 7 bases stayed unmatched. The CDR3 extends over 15 amino acids. Germline V gene sequence: CDR1 MNHEY, CDR2 SVGAGI. Membership in each cohort depended on participant-reported clinical history. The TCR comes from a woman between 18 and 29 years old who had recovered from COVID-19. This sequence joins TRBV6-5 and TRBJ2-1; 7 nucleotides match TRBD2. The specimen was PBMCs or T cells enriched from blood (not recorded which). CDR3 sequence (DNA): TGTGCCAGCAGTTCTCAGCGGGGATTTTACAATGAGCAGTTCTTC. Its translation: CASSSQRGFYNEQFF.